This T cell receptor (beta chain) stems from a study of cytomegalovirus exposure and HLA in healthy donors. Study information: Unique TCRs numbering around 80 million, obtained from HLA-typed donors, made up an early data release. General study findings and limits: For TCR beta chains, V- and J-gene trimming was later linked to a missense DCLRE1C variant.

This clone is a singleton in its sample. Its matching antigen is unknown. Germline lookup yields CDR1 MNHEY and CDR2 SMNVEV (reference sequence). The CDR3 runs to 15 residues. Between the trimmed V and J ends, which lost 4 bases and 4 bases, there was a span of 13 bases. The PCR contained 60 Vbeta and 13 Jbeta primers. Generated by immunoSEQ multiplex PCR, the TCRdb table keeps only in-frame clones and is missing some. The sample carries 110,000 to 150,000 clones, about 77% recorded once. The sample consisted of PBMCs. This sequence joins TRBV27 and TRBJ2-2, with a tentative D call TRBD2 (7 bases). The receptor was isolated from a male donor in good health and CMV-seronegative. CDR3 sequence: CASSWAGAGTGELFF. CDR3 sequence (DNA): TGTGCCAGCAGTTGGGCGGGGGCGGGCACCGGGGAGCTGTTTTTT.